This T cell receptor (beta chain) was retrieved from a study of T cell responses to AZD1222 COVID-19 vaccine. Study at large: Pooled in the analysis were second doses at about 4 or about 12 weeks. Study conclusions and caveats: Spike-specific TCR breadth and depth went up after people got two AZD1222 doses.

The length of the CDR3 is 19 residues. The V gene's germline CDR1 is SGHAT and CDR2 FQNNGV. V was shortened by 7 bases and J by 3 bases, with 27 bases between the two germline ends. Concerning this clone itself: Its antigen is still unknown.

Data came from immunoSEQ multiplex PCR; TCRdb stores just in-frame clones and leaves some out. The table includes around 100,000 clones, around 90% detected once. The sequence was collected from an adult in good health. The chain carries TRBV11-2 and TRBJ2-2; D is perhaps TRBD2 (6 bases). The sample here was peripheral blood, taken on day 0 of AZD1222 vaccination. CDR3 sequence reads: CASKPRIDRPGEHTGELFF. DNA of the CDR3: TGTGCCAGCAAGCCACGGATTGACAGACCGGGGGAGCACACCGGGGAGCTGTTTTTT. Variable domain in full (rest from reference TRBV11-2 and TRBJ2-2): EAGVAQSPRYKIIEKRQSVAFWCNPISGHATLYWYQQILGQGPKLLIQFQNNGVVDDSQLPKDRFSAERLKGVDSTLKIQPAKLEDSAVYLCASKPRIDRPGEHTGELFFGEGSRLTVL.